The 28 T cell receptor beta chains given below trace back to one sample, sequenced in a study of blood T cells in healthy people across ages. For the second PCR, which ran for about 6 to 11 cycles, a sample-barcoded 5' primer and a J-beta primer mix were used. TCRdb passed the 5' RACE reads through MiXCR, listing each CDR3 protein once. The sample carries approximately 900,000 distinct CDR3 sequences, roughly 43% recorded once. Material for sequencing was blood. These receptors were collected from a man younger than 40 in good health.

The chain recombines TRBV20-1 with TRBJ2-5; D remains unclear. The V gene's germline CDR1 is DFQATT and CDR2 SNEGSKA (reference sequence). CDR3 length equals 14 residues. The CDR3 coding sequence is TGCTCCAGCCGAGCTCGCGACTTCCAAGAGACCCAGTACTTC. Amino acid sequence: CSSRARDFQETQYF.

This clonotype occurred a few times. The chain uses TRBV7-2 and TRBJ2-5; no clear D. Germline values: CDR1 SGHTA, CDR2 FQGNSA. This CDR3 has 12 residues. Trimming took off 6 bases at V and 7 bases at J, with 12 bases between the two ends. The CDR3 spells CASSGSLGTQYF. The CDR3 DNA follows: TGTGCCAGCAGTGGGTCCCTGGGGACCCAGTACTTC.

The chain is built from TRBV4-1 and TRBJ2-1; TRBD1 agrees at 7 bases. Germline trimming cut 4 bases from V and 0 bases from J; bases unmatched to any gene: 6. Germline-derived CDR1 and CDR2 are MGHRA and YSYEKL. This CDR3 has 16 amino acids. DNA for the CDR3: TGCGCCAGCAGCCTTACGACAGGGAGCTCCTACAATGAGCAGTTCTTC. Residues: CASSLTTGSSYNEQFF.

The CDR3 bases are TGCAGTGCTAGATCCCACAAAGGGGGGTTGGAAGCTTTCTTT. It translates to CSARSHKGGLEAFF. The genes are TRBV20-1 and TRBJ1-1, with D perhaps TRBD1 (6 bases). The V gene's germline CDR1 is DFQATT and CDR2 SNEGSKA (reference sequence). This CDR3 is 14 amino acids long. V was cut by 2 bases and J by 8 bases, with 18 bases left in between.

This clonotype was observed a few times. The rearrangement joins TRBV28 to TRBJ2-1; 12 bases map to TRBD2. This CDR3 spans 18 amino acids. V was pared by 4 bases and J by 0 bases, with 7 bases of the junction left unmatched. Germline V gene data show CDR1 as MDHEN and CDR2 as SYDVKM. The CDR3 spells CASSSPTSGGRSYNEQFF. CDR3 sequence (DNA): TGTGCCAGCAGTTCCCCGACTAGCGGGGGCCGCTCCTACAATGAGCAGTTCTTC.

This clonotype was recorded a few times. This CDR3 reads CASSYAVRNTEAFF. CDR3 bases: TGTGCCAGCAGTTACGCGGTCAGAAACACTGAAGCTTTCTTT. The chain uses TRBV6-5 and TRBJ1-1; D unresolved. This CDR3 has 14 amino acids. The germline V gene has CDR1 MNHEY and CDR2 SVGAGI. V shed 2 bases and J shed 2 bases, with 9 bases lying between them.

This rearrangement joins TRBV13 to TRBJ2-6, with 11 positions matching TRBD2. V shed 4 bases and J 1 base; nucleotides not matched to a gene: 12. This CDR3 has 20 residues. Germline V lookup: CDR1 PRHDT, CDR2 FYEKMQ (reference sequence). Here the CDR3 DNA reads TGTGCCAGCAGCTCCTCCCCGAGTAGCGGGGGGGCATCTGGGGCCAACGTCCTGACTTTC. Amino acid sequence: CASSSSPSSGGASGANVLTF.

CDR3 protein: CSARGRGLARGEQYF. CDR3 nucleotides: TGCAGTGCTAGAGGTCGCGGACTAGCTAGGGGTGAGCAGTACTTC. The rearrangement joins TRBV20-1 to TRBJ2-5, with 8 positions matching TRBD2. Germline V gene lookup returns CDR1 DFQATT and CDR2 SNEGSKA (reference sequence). The CDR3 sequence is 15 residues long. Trimming cost V 1 base and J 11 bases; bases outside gene matches: 15.

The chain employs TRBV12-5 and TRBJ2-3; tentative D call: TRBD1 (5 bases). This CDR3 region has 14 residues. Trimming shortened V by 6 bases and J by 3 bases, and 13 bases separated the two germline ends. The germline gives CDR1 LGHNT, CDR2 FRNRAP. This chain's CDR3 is CASGKTAITDTQYF. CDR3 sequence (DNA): TGTGCTAGTGGCAAGACAGCTATAACAGATACGCAGTATTTT.

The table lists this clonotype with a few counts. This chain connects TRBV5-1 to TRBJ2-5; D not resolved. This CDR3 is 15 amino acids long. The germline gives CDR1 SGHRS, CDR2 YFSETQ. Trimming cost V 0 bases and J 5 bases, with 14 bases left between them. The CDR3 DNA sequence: TGCGCCAGCAGCTTGGGTGGGTACGGAACCGAGACCCAGTACTTC. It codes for CASSLGGYGTETQYF.

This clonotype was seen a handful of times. CDR3 protein: CASSQVGQGPNSPLHF. The CDR3 DNA follows: TGTGCCAGCAGCCAAGTGGGACAGGGACCGAATTCACCCCTCCACTTT. J is TRBJ1-6 and V is TRBV4-2, with 9 bases matching TRBD1. The CDR3 is made up of 16 amino acids. V shed 1 base and J 7 bases; nucleotides not matched to a gene: 5. Per germline, CDR1 LGHNA and CDR2 YNFKEQ.

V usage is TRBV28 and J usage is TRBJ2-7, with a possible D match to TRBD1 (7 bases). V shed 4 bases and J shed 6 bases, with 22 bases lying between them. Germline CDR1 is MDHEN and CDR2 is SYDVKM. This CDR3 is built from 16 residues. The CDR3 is CASSSTSSGGRFEQYF. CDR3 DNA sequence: TGTGCCAGCAGTTCCACTAGCTCAGGGGGAAGGTTCGAGCAGTACTTC.

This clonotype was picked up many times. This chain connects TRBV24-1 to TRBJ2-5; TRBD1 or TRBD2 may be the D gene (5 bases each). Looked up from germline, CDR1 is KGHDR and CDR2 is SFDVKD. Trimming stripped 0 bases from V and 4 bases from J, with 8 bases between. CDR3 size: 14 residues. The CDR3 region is CATSDLGDAETQYF. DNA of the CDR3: TGTGCCACCAGTGATTTGGGGGACGCAGAGACCCAGTACTTC.

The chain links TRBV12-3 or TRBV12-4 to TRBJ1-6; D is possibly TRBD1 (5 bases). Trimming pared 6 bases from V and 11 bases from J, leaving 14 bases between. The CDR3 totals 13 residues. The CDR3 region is CASSGGTVTPLHF. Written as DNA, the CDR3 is TGTGCCAGCAGCGGAGGGACGGTAACACCCCTCCACTTT.

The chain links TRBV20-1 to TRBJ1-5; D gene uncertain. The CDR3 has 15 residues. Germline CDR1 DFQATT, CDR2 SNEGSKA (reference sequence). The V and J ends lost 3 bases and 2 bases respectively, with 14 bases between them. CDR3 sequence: CSASWAVFRNQPQHF. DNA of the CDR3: TGCAGTGCTAGTTGGGCAGTGTTCCGCAATCAGCCCCAGCATTTT.

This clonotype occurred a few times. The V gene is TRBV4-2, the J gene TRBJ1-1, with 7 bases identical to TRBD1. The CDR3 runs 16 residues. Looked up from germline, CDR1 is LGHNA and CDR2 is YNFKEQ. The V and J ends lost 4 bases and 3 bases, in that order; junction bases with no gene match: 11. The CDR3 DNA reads TGTGCCAGCAGCCCCCCAGACAGGGCTGGGGACACTGAAGCTTTCTTT. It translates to CASSPPDRAGDTEAFF.

The CDR3 here is CASSPGGAARFEQYF. Written as DNA, the CDR3 is TGCGCCAGCAGCCCAGGCGGGGCTGCCCGTTTCGAGCAGTACTTC. This rearrangement joins TRBV5-1 to TRBJ2-4; TRBD2 is a possible D gene (6 bases). The J call is uncertain, as TRBJ2-7 better fits the DNA end. CDR1 is SGHRS, CDR2 YFSETQ, per germline. The CDR3 totals 15 residues.

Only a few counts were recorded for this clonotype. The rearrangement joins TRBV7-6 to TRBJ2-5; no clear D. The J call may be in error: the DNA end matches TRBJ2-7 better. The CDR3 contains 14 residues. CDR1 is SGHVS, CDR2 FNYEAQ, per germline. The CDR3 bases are TGTGCCAGCAGCTTATCGTCGTTGGACCCCGAGCAGTACTTC. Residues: CASSLSSLDPEQYF.

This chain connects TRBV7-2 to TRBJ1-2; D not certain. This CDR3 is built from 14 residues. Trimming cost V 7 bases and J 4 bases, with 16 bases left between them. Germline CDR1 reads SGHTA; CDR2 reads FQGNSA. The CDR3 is CASTLGFSAYGYTF. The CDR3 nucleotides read TGTGCCAGCACATTAGGTTTCAGTGCCTATGGCTACACCTTC.

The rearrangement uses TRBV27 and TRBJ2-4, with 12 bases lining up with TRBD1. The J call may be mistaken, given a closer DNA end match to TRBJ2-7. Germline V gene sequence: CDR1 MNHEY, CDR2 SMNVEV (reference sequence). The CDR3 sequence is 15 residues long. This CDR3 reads CASSLIGTGGGEQYF. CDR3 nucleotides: TGTGCCAGCAGTTTAATTGGGACAGGGGGCGGCGAGCAGTACTTC.

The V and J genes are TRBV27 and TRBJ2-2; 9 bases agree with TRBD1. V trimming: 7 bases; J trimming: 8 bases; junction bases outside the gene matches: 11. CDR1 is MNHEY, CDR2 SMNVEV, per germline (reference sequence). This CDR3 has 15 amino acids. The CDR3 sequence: CASNRDREGSGELFF. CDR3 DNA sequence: TGTGCCAGCAACCGGGACAGGGAGGGTTCAGGGGAGCTGTTTTTT.

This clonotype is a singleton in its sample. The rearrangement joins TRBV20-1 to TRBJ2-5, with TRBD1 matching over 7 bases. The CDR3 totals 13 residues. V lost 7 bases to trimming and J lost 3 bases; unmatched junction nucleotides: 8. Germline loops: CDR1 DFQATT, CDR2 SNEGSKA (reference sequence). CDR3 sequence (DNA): TGCAGTGTCTCAGACAGGGCCGAAGAGACCCAGTACTTC. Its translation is CSVSDRAEETQYF.

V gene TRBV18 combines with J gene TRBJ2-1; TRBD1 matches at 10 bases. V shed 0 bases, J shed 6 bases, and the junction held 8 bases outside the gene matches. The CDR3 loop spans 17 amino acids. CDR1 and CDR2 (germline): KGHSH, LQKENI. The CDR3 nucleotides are TGTGCCAGCTCACCACCTCAGACCGGGACAGGGGTCAATGAGCAGTTCTTC. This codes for CASSPPQTGTGVNEQFF.

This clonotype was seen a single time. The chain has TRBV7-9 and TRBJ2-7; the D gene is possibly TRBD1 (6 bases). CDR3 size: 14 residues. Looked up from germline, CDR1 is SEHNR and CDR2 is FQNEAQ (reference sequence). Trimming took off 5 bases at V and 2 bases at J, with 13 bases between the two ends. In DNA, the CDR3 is TGTGCCAGCAGCGACGGGACATCACCCTACGAGCAGTACTTC. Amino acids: CASSDGTSPYEQYF.

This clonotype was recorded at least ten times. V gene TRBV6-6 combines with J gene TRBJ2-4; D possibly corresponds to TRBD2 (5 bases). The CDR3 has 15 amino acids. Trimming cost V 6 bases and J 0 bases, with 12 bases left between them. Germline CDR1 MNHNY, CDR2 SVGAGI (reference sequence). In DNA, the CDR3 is TGTGCCAGCAGCCCAGGCGGGCTAGCCAAAAACATTCAGTACTTC. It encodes CASSPGGLAKNIQYF.

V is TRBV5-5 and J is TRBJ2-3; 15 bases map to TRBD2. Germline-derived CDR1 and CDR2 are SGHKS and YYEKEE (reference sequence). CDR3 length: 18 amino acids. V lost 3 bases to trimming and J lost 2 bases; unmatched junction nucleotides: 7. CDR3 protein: CASSWTGTSGGITDTQYF. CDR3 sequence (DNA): TGTGCCAGCAGCTGGACCGGGACTAGCGGGGGGATCACAGATACGCAGTATTTT.

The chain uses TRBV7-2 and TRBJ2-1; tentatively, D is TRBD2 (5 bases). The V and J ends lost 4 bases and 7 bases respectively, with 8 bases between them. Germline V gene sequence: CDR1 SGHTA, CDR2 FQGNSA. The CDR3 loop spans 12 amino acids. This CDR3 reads CASSSQRNEQFF. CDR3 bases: TGTGCCAGCAGCTCCCAGCGGAATGAGCAGTTCTTC.

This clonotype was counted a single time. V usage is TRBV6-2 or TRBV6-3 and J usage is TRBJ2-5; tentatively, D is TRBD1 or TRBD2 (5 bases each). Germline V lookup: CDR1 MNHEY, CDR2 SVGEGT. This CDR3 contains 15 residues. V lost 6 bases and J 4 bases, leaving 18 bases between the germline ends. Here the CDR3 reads CASSSLKGRGETQYF. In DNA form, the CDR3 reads TGTGCCAGCAGCTCGCTTAAGGGGAGAGGAGAGACCCAGTACTTC.